This T cell receptor (beta chain) was sequenced in a study of beta chain features in type 1 diabetes. For this clone: Its antigen remains unidentified.

Expressed TCRB transcripts were sequenced after all isolated RNA was converted to cDNA. The protocol was immunoSEQ multiplex PCR, while the TCRdb copy is restricted to in-frame clones and leaves out a portion. The data hold about 340,000 clones, with less than 15% observed a single time. From germline, CDR1 is SGHTA and CDR2 FQGNSA. V dropped 3 bases and J dropped 5; count of bases not matched to a gene: 6. The CDR3 is made up of 15 amino acids. Study outcomes and limitations: Fewer junction insertions and more nucleotide deletions appeared in type 1 diabetes patients. The study found moderately but significantly shorter TCRB CDR3s in all four CD4+ subsets of Type 1 diabetes patients.

This clonotype was sampled from a woman in her late teens or twenties with type 1 diabetes. Sequenced sample: naive CD4+ T cells from blood. The chain employs TRBV7-2 and TRBJ2-3; 9 bases fit TRBD2. DNA of the CDR3: TGTGCCAGCAGCTTTTTGGCGGGAGGGGGAGATACGCAGTATTTT. Its protein product is CASSFLAGGGDTQYF. Combining the CDR3 with reference TRBV7-2 and TRBJ2-3 gives the whole variable domain GAGVSQSPSNKVTEKGKDVELRCDPISGHTALYWYRQSLGQGLEFLIYFQGNSAPDKSGLPSDRFSAERTGGSVSTLTIQRTQQEDSAVYLCASSFLAGGGDTQYFGPGTRLTVL.